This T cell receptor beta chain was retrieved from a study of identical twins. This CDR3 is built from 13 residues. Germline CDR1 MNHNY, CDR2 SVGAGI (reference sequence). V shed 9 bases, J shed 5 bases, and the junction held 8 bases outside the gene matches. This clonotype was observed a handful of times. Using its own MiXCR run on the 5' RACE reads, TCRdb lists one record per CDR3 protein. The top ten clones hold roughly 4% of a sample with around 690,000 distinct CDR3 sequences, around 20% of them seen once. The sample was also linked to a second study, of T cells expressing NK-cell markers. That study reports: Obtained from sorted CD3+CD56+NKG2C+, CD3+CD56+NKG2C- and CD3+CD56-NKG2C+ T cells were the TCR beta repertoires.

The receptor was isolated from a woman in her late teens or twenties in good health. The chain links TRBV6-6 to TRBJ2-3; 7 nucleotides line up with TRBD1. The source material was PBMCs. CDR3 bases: TGTGCCAGGCCGACAGGGATGGTAGATACGCAGTATTTT. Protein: CARPTGMVDTQYF.